These T cell receptor beta chains were read from a single sample in a study of CD8 T cells in ankylosing spondylitis. Each CDR3 protein gets one entry after TCRdb re-called the 5' RACE reads with MiXCR. The table shows roughly 180,000 distinct CDR3 sequences, with just over 9.5% occurring only once. The sequenced sample was blood, either unsorted or a sorted T cell fraction (not recorded which). The receptors originated from a female donor with ankylosing spondylitis or in good health (not recorded which). The CDR3 runs from the conserved cysteine through the conserved F or W. The order of the fields is D gene, clone size, V gene, J gene, CDR3 DNA, CDR3 protein. The D gene is left open where the match is weak. The listing skips clone size in some rows; elsewhere it reads once, few, many or a size class.

D gene: .; clone size: many; V gene: TRBV19; J gene: TRBJ1-1; CDR3 DNA: TGTGCCAGTAAGGGAAGCACTGAAGCTTTCTTT; CDR3 protein: CASKGSTEAFF
D gene: .; clone size: .; V gene: TRBV5-4; J gene: TRBJ1-1; CDR3 DNA: TGTGCCAGCAGCTGGGGGGGCCTTTTGAACACTGAAGCTTTCTTT; CDR3 protein: CASSWGGLLNTEAFF
D gene: TRBD2; clone size: .; V gene: TRBV10-2; J gene: TRBJ2-7; CDR3 DNA: TGCGCCACGAGCGGGAGGGTGTACGAGCAGTACTTC; CDR3 protein: CATSGRVYEQYF
D gene: .; clone size: .; V gene: TRBV27; J gene: TRBJ1-1; CDR3 DNA: TGTGCCAGCAGTTTAAGGGGCCCGGTGGGCACTGAAGCTTTCTTT; CDR3 protein: CASSLRGPVGTEAFF
D gene: .; clone size: few; V gene: TRBV6-2/TRBV6-3; J gene: TRBJ2-2; CDR3 DNA: TGTGCCAGCACCTTTGGGGGGGAGCTGTTTTTT; CDR3 protein: CASTFGGELFF
D gene: .; clone size: few; V gene: TRBV2; J gene: TRBJ1-1; CDR3 DNA: TGTGCCAGCAGTGAAACAACTGAAGCTTTCTTT; CDR3 protein: CASSETTEAFF
D gene: .; clone size: many; V gene: TRBV3-1; J gene: TRBJ1-1; CDR3 DNA: TGTGCCAGCAGCCGCAGTTCATGGGGAGGCGAGAACACTGAAGCTTTCTTT; CDR3 protein: CASSRSSWGGENTEAFF
D gene: .; clone size: few; V gene: TRBV7-2; J gene: TRBJ2-3; CDR3 DNA: TGTGCCAGCAGCTTAGCCATCCTTAGCACAGATACGCAGTATTTT; CDR3 protein: CASSLAILSTDTQYF
D gene: TRBD1; clone size: few; V gene: TRBV4-2; J gene: TRBJ2-5; CDR3 DNA: TGTGCCAGCAGCCCGGGGACAGGAGTAAGGGCGTACCAAGAGACCCAGTACTTC; CDR3 protein: CASSPGTGVRAYQETQYF
D gene: TRBD1; clone size: .; V gene: TRBV20-1; J gene: TRBJ2-7; CDR3 DNA: TGCAGTGCTTCGGGCTGGACAGGGCACGAGCAGTACTTC; CDR3 protein: CSASGWTGHEQYF
D gene: .; clone size: many; V gene: TRBV12-3/TRBV12-4; J gene: TRBJ1-1; CDR3 DNA: TGTGCCAGCGCGGACAGTGAGAACACTGAAGCTTTCTTT; CDR3 protein: CASADSENTEAFF
D gene: .; clone size: few; V gene: TRBV4-1; J gene: TRBJ1-5; CDR3 DNA: TGCGCCAGCAGCCAAGATAGCTCAGTTTGGTTGCCCCAGCATTTT; CDR3 protein: CASSQDSSVWLPQHF
D gene: .; clone size: few; V gene: TRBV9; J gene: TRBJ2-1; CDR3 DNA: TGTGCCAGCAGCGTAGGTGGAGAGCTATACAATGAGCAGTTCTTC; CDR3 protein: CASSVGGELYNEQFF
D gene: .; clone size: .; V gene: TRBV5-6; J gene: TRBJ2-1; CDR3 DNA: TGTGCCAGCAGCCCTGGGACTTTCGATGAGCAGTTCTTC; CDR3 protein: CASSPGTFDEQFF
D gene: .; clone size: few; V gene: TRBV7-9; J gene: TRBJ2-5; CDR3 DNA: TGTGCCAGCAGCTTAGAGAGGGAGACCCAGTACTTC; CDR3 protein: CASSLERETQYF
D gene: .; clone size: many; V gene: TRBV7-9; J gene: TRBJ1-1; CDR3 DNA: TGTGCCAGCACCTGGGGCCCGAACACTGAAGCTTTCTTT; CDR3 protein: CASTWGPNTEAFF
D gene: .; clone size: few; V gene: TRBV14; J gene: TRBJ2-4; CDR3 DNA: TGTGCCAGCAGCCGTCGGGACCATACAGAAAACATTCAGTACTTC; CDR3 protein: CASSRRDHTENIQYF
D gene: .; clone size: .; V gene: TRBV7-2; J gene: TRBJ2-1; CDR3 DNA: TGTGCCAGCAGCTTACCGGGCAGGGGGGTGTCCTACAATGAGCAGTTCTTC; CDR3 protein: CASSLPGRGVSYNEQFF
D gene: .; clone size: few; V gene: TRBV15; J gene: TRBJ2-3; CDR3 DNA: TGTGCCACCAGCGGTAGAGCCCGAGGTAGCCCAACTAGCACAGATACGCAGTATTTT; CDR3 protein: CATSGRARGSPTSTDTQYF
D gene: .; clone size: once; V gene: TRBV27; J gene: TRBJ2-2; CDR3 DNA: TGTGCCAGCAGGAAGGGGCTTACCGGGGAGCTGTTTTTT; CDR3 protein: CASRKGLTGELFF
D gene: .; clone size: many; V gene: TRBV28; J gene: TRBJ2-5; CDR3 DNA: TGTGCCAGCAGTTTCCGGGAAAGACCCCAAGGGACCCAGTACTTC; CDR3 protein: CASSFRERPQGTQYF
D gene: .; clone size: .; V gene: TRBV4-3; J gene: TRBJ1-6; CDR3 DNA: TGCGCCAGCAGCAAAGATCGGGGGGGCGGTGGTTCACCCCTCCACTTT; CDR3 protein: CASSKDRGGGGSPLHF
D gene: .; clone size: .; V gene: TRBV24-1; J gene: TRBJ2-1; CDR3 DNA: TGTGCCACCAGCGGAGGGGGGGGGCTTTTCAGTGAGCAGTTCTTC; CDR3 protein: CATSGGGGLFSEQFF
D gene: TRBD2; clone size: .; V gene: TRBV5-1; J gene: TRBJ2-3; CDR3 DNA: TGCGCCAGCACCTTGGGACTAGCGGGAGCTGATACGCAGTATTTT; CDR3 protein: CASTLGLAGADTQYF
D gene: .; clone size: .; V gene: TRBV7-2; J gene: TRBJ2-1; CDR3 DNA: TGTGCCAGCAGCTTAATATTCAATGAGCAGTTCTTC; CDR3 protein: CASSLIFNEQFF
D gene: .; clone size: few; V gene: TRBV20-1; J gene: TRBJ2-7; CDR3 DNA: TGCAGTGCTTTCCCCGGCCCAGCCTACGAGCAGTACTTC; CDR3 protein: CSAFPGPAYEQYF
D gene: .; clone size: few; V gene: TRBV11-3; J gene: TRBJ2-1; CDR3 DNA: TGTGCCAGCAGCGTCCGGGCTACTTTCGGTGAGCAGTTCTTC; CDR3 protein: CASSVRATFGEQFF
D gene: .; clone size: .; V gene: TRBV27; J gene: TRBJ2-7; CDR3 DNA: TGTGCCAGCAGTCCAGGAGGCAGGGGGGGCGAGCAGTACTTC; CDR3 protein: CASSPGGRGGEQYF
D gene: .; clone size: .; V gene: TRBV9; J gene: TRBJ2-1; CDR3 DNA: TGTGCCAGCAGCGTTGACCCAGCCTACAATGAGCAGTTCTTC; CDR3 protein: CASSVDPAYNEQFF
D gene: .; clone size: .; V gene: TRBV24-1; J gene: TRBJ1-2; CDR3 DNA: TGTGCCACCAGCTCGGCTAACTATGGCTACACCTTC; CDR3 protein: CATSSANYGYTF
D gene: .; clone size: few; V gene: TRBV7-9; J gene: TRBJ1-2; CDR3 DNA: TGTGCCAGCAGCTTAGACTACACCTTC; CDR3 protein: CASSLDYTF
D gene: TRBD1; clone size: few; V gene: TRBV14; J gene: TRBJ2-1; CDR3 DNA: TGTGCCAGCAGTCAACCGGGACAGGGGTTATGGGAGCAGTTCTTC; CDR3 protein: CASSQPGQGLWEQFF
D gene: .; clone size: .; V gene: TRBV7-9; J gene: TRBJ2-1; CDR3 DNA: TGTGCCAGCAGCTTCCCGTCGGGAGAAGTCGACAATGAGCAGTTCTTC; CDR3 protein: CASSFPSGEVDNEQFF
D gene: TRBD2; clone size: few; V gene: TRBV27; J gene: TRBJ2-7; CDR3 DNA: TGTGCCAGCAGTTCTAGCGGGAGGTGGTCCTACGAGCAGTACTTC; CDR3 protein: CASSSSGRWSYEQYF
D gene: .; clone size: many; V gene: TRBV24-1; J gene: TRBJ2-3; CDR3 DNA: TGTGCCACCAGTTCGCTGAGGTCTAGCACAGATACGCAGTATTTT; CDR3 protein: CATSSLRSSTDTQYF
D gene: .; clone size: many; V gene: TRBV4-3; J gene: TRBJ1-2; CDR3 DNA: TGCGCCAGCAGCCATACTTTACAGGGAGCTCTGGTCCGTAACTATGGCTACACCTTC; CDR3 protein: CASSHTLQGALVRNYGYTF
D gene: .; clone size: .; V gene: TRBV5-1; J gene: TRBJ2-7; CDR3 DNA: TGCGCCAGCAGCTTGGATACGACAGGTTCCCCTGGGGACGAGCAGTACTTC; CDR3 protein: CASSLDTTGSPGDEQYF
D gene: TRBD1; clone size: .; V gene: TRBV7-9; J gene: TRBJ2-7; CDR3 DNA: TGTGCCAGCGAGCAAGGGACAGGCAACTACGAGCAGTACTTC; CDR3 protein: CASEQGTGNYEQYF
D gene: TRBD1; clone size: few; V gene: TRBV10-2; J gene: TRBJ1-5; CDR3 DNA: TGCGCCAGCAGTGAGTCGGGACAGGGAATGGAAGGAGCGCATTTT; CDR3 protein: CASSESGQGMEGAHF
D gene: TRBD2; clone size: .; V gene: TRBV20-1; J gene: TRBJ2-1; CDR3 DNA: TGCAGTCGTCAAGCGGGAGGGCCGTACAATGAGCAGTTCTTC; CDR3 protein: CSRQAGGPYNEQFF
D gene: .; clone size: .; V gene: TRBV25-1; J gene: TRBJ2-1; CDR3 DNA: TGTGCCAGCAGTCCCGAACCCGGGGGCAGCGAGCAGTTCTTC; CDR3 protein: CASSPEPGGSEQFF
D gene: TRBD1; clone size: .; V gene: TRBV15; J gene: TRBJ2-7; CDR3 DNA: TGTGCCACCAGTGGACAGGGTGGTTACGAGCAGTACTTC; CDR3 protein: CATSGQGGYEQYF
D gene: .; clone size: .; V gene: TRBV2; J gene: TRBJ2-5; CDR3 DNA: TGTGCCGGGAAGGGGGGAGGCGGGGAGACCCAGTACTTC; CDR3 protein: CAGKGGGGETQYF
D gene: TRBD1; clone size: few; V gene: TRBV27; J gene: TRBJ1-5; CDR3 DNA: TGTGCCAGCAGTTTACTAGGGCCGACAGGGGGAAACGGTCAGCCCCAGCATTTT; CDR3 protein: CASSLLGPTGGNGQPQHF
D gene: TRBD1; clone size: many; V gene: TRBV9; J gene: TRBJ1-2; CDR3 DNA: TGTGCCAGCAGCATGTCCCGGAACAGGGGGCTGGAGGATGGCTACACCTTC; CDR3 protein: CASSMSRNRGLEDGYTF
D gene: .; clone size: .; V gene: TRBV7-6; J gene: TRBJ1-2; CDR3 DNA: TGTGCCAGCAGCTTCAAGGGGAGGGGCTACACCTTC; CDR3 protein: CASSFKGRGYTF
D gene: TRBD1; clone size: many; V gene: TRBV7-2; J gene: TRBJ1-4; CDR3 DNA: TGTGCCAGCAGCCAGACAGGGGGCGGTGATGAAAAACTGTTTTTT; CDR3 protein: CASSQTGGGDEKLFF
D gene: TRBD1; clone size: many; V gene: TRBV20-1; J gene: TRBJ2-7; CDR3 DNA: TGCAGTGCTAGAGAGGGACAGCCCCGAGCCTACGAGCAGTACTTC; CDR3 protein: CSAREGQPRAYEQYF
D gene: TRBD1; clone size: many; V gene: TRBV4-2; J gene: TRBJ2-7; CDR3 DNA: TGTGCCAGCAGCCAGACAGGGGGCCACTACGAGCAGTACTTC; CDR3 protein: CASSQTGGHYEQYF
D gene: TRBD1; clone size: many; V gene: TRBV6-5; J gene: TRBJ2-5; CDR3 DNA: TGTGCCAGCAGTTACTCGGACAGGGGAGAGACCCAGTACTTC; CDR3 protein: CASSYSDRGETQYF